This T cell receptor (beta chain) appears in the sequencing data of a study of metastatic and nonmetastatic thyroid tumors. Study-wide context: Blood and tumor or nodule tissue repertoires from malignant and benign thyroid patients were compared.

From the PCR reads, TCRdb re-called clones with MiXCR. Here the sample spans about 39,000 clones, under 20% being singletons. Thyroid surgery took place with no prior treatment in any patient. This CDR3 is 12 amino acids long. Comment on this clone: Germline and junction disagree at one end, which may indicate a read error.

The specimen was tumor tissue. This chain uses TRBV12-3 or TRBV12-4 with TRBJ2-7; D gene unclear. The TCR was taken from a female donor with papillary thyroid cancer or a benign thyroid nodule (not recorded which). Some clones in this sample may be carry-over from other donors' samples. This CDR3 reads CVSSPASYEQYF. CDR3 in DNA: TGTGTCAGCAGTCCTGCCTCCTACGAGCAGTACTTC.